This entry features one T cell receptor (beta chain) sequence. Its antigen is as yet unknown. These data originate in a study of cytomegalovirus exposure and HLA in healthy donors. Study in general: An earlier analysis identified more than 90 million unique TCR beta sequences in about 190 million T cells. Genetic ancestry analysis placed approximately 79% of the 398 donors that were genotyped in the Caucasian-associated cluster. Study-level results: What TCR beta sequences reportedly achieved was accurate prediction of HLA-A and HLA-B alleles in most subjects.

V lost 9 bases and J lost 6, with 20 bases in between. The V gene's germline CDR1 is MNHEY and CDR2 SVGAGI. This CDR3 spans 14 amino acids. 60 Vbeta and 13 Jbeta primers were used in PCR. Libraries were prepared by immunoSEQ multiplex PCR; TCRdb keeps only in-frame clonotypes and omits some of them. Of about 190,000 clones listed, 65% to 90% were seen once; the top ten hold approximately 6%. V gene TRBV6-5 combines with J gene TRBJ1-1, with TRBD1 as a possible D gene (5 bases). The sequenced sample consisted of PBMCs. The TCR comes from a man aged 35 to 55 in good health and CMV-seropositive. The CDR3 here is CASCIGMGLPEAFF. In DNA form, the CDR3 reads TGTGCCAGTTGCATAGGAATGGGGCTCCCTGAAGCTTTCTTT.